Presented here are 18 T cell receptor beta chains from one specimen sequenced in a study of OX40 agonist ivuxolimab in advanced cancers. This table comes from immunoSEQ multiplex PCR, and its TCRdb copy is limited to in-frame clones, with some not included. Among about 48,000 clones listed, around 80% were seen once. The sample in question was CD4+ or CD8+ T cells sorted from blood, obtained in a trial of the OX40 agonist ivuxolimab. The source is an adult with an advanced solid tumor such as melanoma, head and neck, liver or kidney cancer.

V is TRBV11-1 and J is TRBJ1-1; D remains unclear. This CDR3 is 14 amino acids long. Germline V gene data show CDR1 as SGHAT and CDR2 as FQDESV (reference sequence). V lost 6 bases, J lost 3 bases, and 14 bases lay in between. The CDR3 reads CASRRPGDYTEAFF. The CDR3 DNA follows: TGTGCCAGCAGGCGCCCCGGAGACTACACTGAAGCTTTCTTT.

The V gene is TRBV7-9, the J gene TRBJ2-5, with 9 bases lining up with TRBD1. J lost 2 bases, V lost 10 bases, and 11 bases had no gene match. This CDR3 is built from 15 residues. Germline V gene data show CDR1 as SEHNR and CDR2 as FQNEAQ (reference sequence). The CDR3 spells CATETGGVIQETQYF. The CDR3 DNA reads TGTGCCACCGAGACAGGGGGTGTTATTCAAGAGACCCAGTACTTC. Full variable domain (missing parts from reference TRBV7-9 and TRBJ2-5): DTGVSQNPRHKITKRGQNVTFRCDPISEHNRLYWYRQTLGQGPEFLTYFQNEAQLEKSRLLSDRFSAERPKGSFSTLEIQRTEQGDSAMYLCATETGGVIQETQYFGPGTRLLVL.

The rearrangement uses TRBV6-1 and TRBJ1-4; tentatively, D is TRBD1 (6 bases). V lost 5 bases, J lost 10 bases, and 17 bases lay in between. CDR1 is MNHNS, CDR2 SASEGT, per germline. The CDR3 runs to 14 residues. The CDR3 loop is CASSMGQMRGKLFF. CDR3 DNA: TGTGCCAGCAGTATGGGACAAATGAGGGGAAAACTGTTTTTT.

This clone appeared once. CDR3 residues: CAWFQGVNTEAFF. In DNA, the CDR3 is TGTGCCTGGTTCCAGGGGGTGAACACTGAAGCTTTCTTT. This sequence joins TRBV30 and TRBJ1-1, with 7 nucleotides matching TRBD1. V was clipped by 5 bases and J by 0 bases; unmatched bases: 3. The V gene's germline CDR1 is GTSNPN and CDR2 SVGIG (reference sequence). CDR3 size: 13 residues.

This sequence joins TRBV7-2 and TRBJ1-4, with D unresolved. Between the trimmed V and J ends, which lost 1 base and 0 bases, there was a span of 3 bases. The germline gives CDR1 SGHTA, CDR2 FQGNSA. The CDR3 sequence is 14 residues long. CDR3 DNA sequence: TGTGCCAGCAGCTTAGAGGCAACTAATGAAAAACTGTTTTTT. This gives the protein CASSLEATNEKLFF.

This rearrangement joins TRBV6-5 to TRBJ2-7; 14 bases line up with TRBD2. V shed 7 bases, J shed 3 bases, and the junction held 5 bases outside the gene matches. Germline V gene lookup returns CDR1 MNHEY and CDR2 SVGAGI. The CDR3 runs to 15 residues. This CDR3 is CASTMGLAGVYEQYF. CDR3 bases: TGTGCCAGCACCATGGGACTAGCGGGAGTCTACGAGCAGTACTTC.

The chain employs TRBV5-4 and TRBJ2-3; no clear D gene. Germline V gene sequence: CDR1 SGHNT, CDR2 YYREEE (reference sequence). V lost 4 bases and J 4 bases, leaving 7 bases between the germline ends. The CDR3 sequence is 12 residues long. The CDR3 loop is CASSPGADTQYF. The CDR3 DNA reads as TGTGCCAGCAGCCCGGGTGCAGATACGCAGTATTTT. Together with reference TRBV5-4 and TRBJ2-3, the CDR3 gives the full variable domain: ETGVTQSPTHLIKTRGQQVTLRCSSQSGHNTVSWYQQALGQGPQFIFQYYREEENGRGNFPPRFSGLQFPNYSSELNVNALELDDSALYLCASSPGADTQYFGPGTRLTVL.

This clone was observed a handful of times. The chain is built from TRBV7-8 and TRBJ1-2; tentative D call: TRBD1 (5 bases). Germline V gene data show CDR1 as SGHVS and CDR2 as FQNEAQ. Between the trimmed V and J ends, which lost 5 bases and 6 bases, there was a span of 16 bases. This CDR3 contains 14 residues. CDR3 bases: TGTGCCAGCAGCCTCACAGGAGGGGCTCATGGCTACACCTTC. Protein: CASSLTGGAHGYTF.

The genes are TRBV9 and TRBJ2-5; 7 nucleotides align to TRBD1. V dropped 4 bases and J dropped 4; count of bases not matched to a gene: 7. The CDR3 is made up of 14 amino acids. Per germline, CDR1 SGDLS and CDR2 YYNGEE. The CDR3: CASSRPRDRETQYF. In DNA, the CDR3 is TGTGCCAGCAGCCGTCCCCGGGACAGAGAGACCCAGTACTTC.

The genes are TRBV2 and TRBJ2-7; TRBD2 matches at 8 bases. Trimming removed 8 bases from V and 6 bases from J; junction bases left unmatched: 6. The CDR3 length is 12 residues. The V gene's germline CDR1 is SNHLY and CDR2 FYNNEI. The CDR3, as DNA: TGTGCCAGCGGGAGCGGGAGAGGCGAGCAGTACTTC. Amino acid sequence: CASGSGRGEQYF.

This sequence joins TRBV25-1 and TRBJ2-7; TRBD2 aligns across 9 bases. Per the germline V gene, CDR1 is MGHDK and CDR2 is SYGVNS. The CDR3 covers 16 residues. J was trimmed by 0 bases and V by 3 bases; bases with no gene match: 6. DNA for the CDR3: TGTGCCAGCAGTGATTCAGAAGCGGGAGGCTCCTACGAGCAGTACTTC. Its protein product is CASSDSEAGGSYEQYF.

CDR3 protein: CASSLAGTSGSYNEQFF. The CDR3 coding sequence is TGTGCCAGCAGCTTGGCCGGGACTAGCGGTTCCTACAATGAGCAGTTCTTC. The V call is TRBV5-6, the J call TRBJ2-1, with 11 bases identical to TRBD2. CDR1 is SGHDT and CDR2 is YYEEEE in the germline V gene. The CDR3 consists of 17 residues. Trimming took 0 bases from V and 1 from J; bases not matched to a gene: 3.

The sample holds one count of this clone. This chain uses TRBV19 with TRBJ1-1, with 7 nucleotides matching TRBD1. The CDR3 runs 13 residues. J lost 2 bases, V lost 8 bases, and 5 bases had no gene match. Germline lookup yields CDR1 LNHDA and CDR2 SQIVND (reference sequence). The DNA of the CDR3 is TGTGCCAGTGGAGGGACAGCCAACACTGAAGCTTTCTTT. Its protein product is CASGGTANTEAFF.

This chain links TRBV6-5 with TRBJ2-4, with D perhaps TRBD2 (5 bases). The germline V and J ends were trimmed by 8 bases and 1 base, with 9 bases remaining between them. Germline CDR1 MNHEY, CDR2 SVGAGI. The length of the CDR3 is 13 residues. The CDR3 spells CASRGSAKNIQYF. The CDR3 region has the DNA TGTGCCAGCCGGGGTTCGGCCAAAAACATTCAGTACTTC.

The rearrangement uses TRBV7-9 and TRBJ2-5; weak D call: TRBD2 (6 bases). The CDR3 sequence is 14 residues long. Germline CDR1 is SEHNR and CDR2 is FQNEAQ (reference sequence). The V end lost 5 bases, the J end lost 1 base, and 11 bases lay between the germline ends. The CDR3 DNA sequence: TGTGCCAGCAGCCCATTCGGGAGCCAAGAGACCCAGTACTTC. It yields the protein CASSPFGSQETQYF.

This clone was counted only a few times. The gene calls are TRBV11-2 and TRBJ1-1, with D maybe TRBD1 (6 bases). V lost 5 bases and J 1 base, leaving 14 bases between the germline ends. The CDR3 is made up of 15 amino acids. Germline-derived CDR1 and CDR2 are SGHAT and FQNNGV. The CDR3 DNA reads TGTGCCAGCAGCCGATTAACAGGGACGAACACTGAAGCTTTCTTT. Its translation: CASSRLTGTNTEAFF.

Here the CDR3 DNA reads TGCAGCGTTGCCACAGGGGGCGGTCAGCCCCAGCATTTT. It yields the protein CSVATGGGQPQHF. The rearrangement links TRBV29-1 to TRBJ1-5, with 9 bases identical to TRBD1. CDR3 size: 13 residues. Germline V gives CDR1 SQVTM, CDR2 ANQGSEA. J was trimmed by 6 bases and V by 4 bases; bases with no gene match: 4.

This clone was recorded a few times. The CDR3 DNA reads TGTGCCAGCAGTGAGACTAGCGACGGGGTTACGCAGTATTTT. This codes for CASSETSDGVTQYF. The chain joins TRBV6-4 to TRBJ2-3, with 8 bases lining up with TRBD2. Losses at the gene ends were 3 bases for V and 8 bases for J; bases not matched to a gene: 7. CDR1 is MRHNA and CDR2 is SNTAGT in the germline V gene. The CDR3 contains 14 residues.